These T cell receptor beta chains were read from a single sample in a study of shared T cell receptors in the human thymus. TCRdb's table, derived via immunoSEQ multiplex PCR, lists solely in-frame clones and lacks some. The sample shows some 760,000 clones, 75% to 90% of them seen only once. These records were also assigned to another study, of human thymus T cells.

What was sequenced was thymocytes. The receptors were sampled from a girl less than two years old with a congenital heart defect. CDR3s include the opening cysteine and the closing phenylalanine or tryptophan. The order of the fields is V gene, J gene, clone size, D gene, CDR3 protein, CDR3 DNA. The D gene is left open where the match is weak. Not every row has a clone size; where given, it reads once, few, many or a size class.

V gene: TRBV5-1
J gene: TRBJ2-1
clone size: NA
D gene: TRBD2
CDR3 protein: CASSLGISGGAVDNEQFF
CDR3 DNA: TGCGCCAGCAGCTTGGGAATTAGCGGGGGGGCCGTCGACAATGAGCAGTTCTTC

V gene: TRBV7-2
J gene: TRBJ1-1
clone size: NA
D gene: NA
CDR3 protein: CASSLGGAFF
CDR3 DNA: TGTGCCAGCAGCTTAGGAGGTGCTTTCTTT

V gene: TRBV5-4
J gene: TRBJ2-5
clone size: NA
D gene: TRBD2
CDR3 protein: CASSFRGGGVQETQYF
CDR3 DNA: TGTGCCAGCAGCTTCCGGGGTGGGGGGGTCCAAGAGACCCAGTACTTC

V gene: TRBV30
J gene: TRBJ2-1
clone size: few
D gene: TRBD2
CDR3 protein: CAWSVTHALRGRGREFF
CDR3 DNA: TGTGCCTGGAGTGTAACGCACGCTTTGCGGGGGAGGGGCCGGGAATTCTTC

V gene: TRBV5-1
J gene: TRBJ2-3
clone size: NA
D gene: NA
CDR3 protein: CASSSDRILTDTQYF
CDR3 DNA: TGCGCCAGCAGCTCGGACAGAATCCTCACAGATACGCAGTATTTT

V gene: TRBV29-1
J gene: TRBJ2-1
clone size: NA
D gene: TRBD2
CDR3 protein: CSAQTGLAGPNEQFF
CDR3 DNA: TGCAGCGCGCAAACTGGACTAGCGGGGCCCAATGAGCAGTTCTTC

V gene: TRBV18
J gene: TRBJ1-2
clone size: NA
D gene: NA
CDR3 protein: CASSPIGEVRGYTF
CDR3 DNA: TGTGCCAGCTCACCAATTGGTGAGGTACGGGGCTACACCTTC

V gene: TRBV5-1
J gene: TRBJ2-5
clone size: NA
D gene: NA
CDR3 protein: CASSLGSGEETQYF
CDR3 DNA: TGCGCCAGCAGCTTGGGATCAGGGGAAGAGACCCAGTACTTC

V gene: TRBV7-2
J gene: TRBJ2-2
clone size: NA
D gene: TRBD1
CDR3 protein: CASSFGTGTANTGELFF
CDR3 DNA: TGTGCCAGCAGCTTTGGGACCGGGACAGCGAACACCGGGGAGCTGTTTTTT

V gene: TRBV6-5
J gene: TRBJ2-7
clone size: NA
D gene: TRBD1
CDR3 protein: CASSNGTGTMAEQYF
CDR3 DNA: TGTGCCAGCAGCAACGGGACAGGGACAATGGCCGAGCAGTACTTC

V gene: TRBV14
J gene: TRBJ2-2
clone size: once
D gene: TRBD1
CDR3 protein: CASSPKPGQFLTGELFF
CDR3 DNA: TGTGCCAGCAGTCCTAAACCGGGACAGTTTTTGACCGGGGAGCTGTTTTTT

V gene: TRBV7-2
J gene: TRBJ1-2
clone size: few
D gene: NA
CDR3 protein: CASSPRGEGYGYTF
CDR3 DNA: TGTGCCAGCAGCCCCCGGGGGGAGGGATATGGCTACACCTTC

V gene: TRBV6-4
J gene: TRBJ1-2
clone size: NA
D gene: NA
CDR3 protein: CASSDSNTTNYGYTF
CDR3 DNA: TGTGCCAGCAGTGACTCTAACACCACAAACTATGGCTACACCTTC

V gene: TRBV9
J gene: TRBJ2-2
clone size: few
D gene: TRBD2
CDR3 protein: CASSRGTSGNTGELFF
CDR3 DNA: TGTGCCAGCAGCCGGGGGACTAGCGGGAACACCGGGGAGCTGTTTTTT

V gene: TRBV28
J gene: TRBJ1-1
clone size: NA
D gene: NA
CDR3 protein: CASSFRRDNTEAFF
CDR3 DNA: TGTGCCAGCAGTTTTAGGCGGGACAACACTGAAGCTTTCTTT

V gene: TRBV5-1
J gene: TRBJ1-3
clone size: NA
D gene: NA
CDR3 protein: CASRLAAASGNTIYF
CDR3 DNA: TGCGCCAGCAGGCTGGCGGCAGCTTCTGGAAACACCATATATTTT

V gene: TRBV4-1
J gene: TRBJ1-1
clone size: NA
D gene: TRBD1
CDR3 protein: CASRPDHRGTILNTEAFF
CDR3 DNA: TGCGCCAGCAGACCTGACCACAGGGGAACAATTTTGAACACTGAAGCTTTCTTT

V gene: TRBV5-1
J gene: TRBJ1-2
clone size: NA
D gene: NA
CDR3 protein: CASSWGPRETISNYGYTF
CDR3 DNA: TGCGCCAGCAGCTGGGGGCCCAGGGAAACCATATCAAACTATGGCTACACCTTC

V gene: TRBV6-1
J gene: TRBJ2-1
clone size: once
D gene: NA
CDR3 protein: CASSEEGGQRNNEQFF
CDR3 DNA: TGTGCCAGCAGTGAAGAGGGGGGGCAGAGGAACAATGAGCAGTTCTTC

V gene: TRBV6-1
J gene: TRBJ1-2
clone size: NA
D gene: TRBD1
CDR3 protein: CASSDPYLQGDLNYGYTF
CDR3 DNA: TGTGCCAGCAGTGATCCCTACCTACAGGGGGACCTAAACTATGGCTACACCTTC

V gene: TRBV6-1
J gene: TRBJ1-1
clone size: once
D gene: NA
CDR3 protein: CASSDRISVEVPEAFF
CDR3 DNA: TGTGCCAGCAGTGATCGTATTTCTGTAGAGGTGCCTGAAGCTTTCTTT

V gene: TRBV5-4
J gene: TRBJ1-1
clone size: NA
D gene: TRBD1
CDR3 protein: CASSTPGRTGGTTEAFF
CDR3 DNA: TGTGCCAGCAGCACCCCGGGCCGGACAGGGGGCACCACTGAAGCTTTCTTT

V gene: TRBV4-1
J gene: TRBJ1-1
clone size: few
D gene: TRBD1
CDR3 protein: CASSQVTSGTGVEAFF
CDR3 DNA: TGCGCCAGCAGCCAAGTAACCTCCGGGACAGGGGTCGAGGCTTTCTTT

V gene: TRBV6-1
J gene: TRBJ1-1
clone size: few
D gene: NA
CDR3 protein: CASSSPGGPAEAFF
CDR3 DNA: TGTGCCAGCAGTTCCCCGGGAGGGCCTGCTGAAGCTTTCTTT

V gene: TRBV5-1
J gene: TRBJ2-6
clone size: NA
D gene: NA
CDR3 protein: CASSPDLTGAKDVLTF
CDR3 DNA: TGCGCCAGCAGCCCCGACCTTACAGGAGCCAAGGACGTCCTGACTTTC

V gene: TRBV29-1
J gene: TRBJ1-1
clone size: NA
D gene: TRBD1
CDR3 protein: CSVAAGGTEAFF
CDR3 DNA: TGCAGCGTTGCCGCAGGGGGCACTGAAGCTTTCTTT

V gene: TRBV5-6
J gene: TRBJ1-1
clone size: NA
D gene: NA
CDR3 protein: CASSLGGWGENTEAFF
CDR3 DNA: TGTGCCAGCAGCCTGGGAGGCTGGGGGGAGAACACTGAAGCTTTCTTT

V gene: TRBV9
J gene: TRBJ1-6
clone size: NA
D gene: TRBD1
CDR3 protein: CASSPRDRESPLHF
CDR3 DNA: TGTGCCAGCAGCCCCCGGGACAGGGAATCACCCCTCCACTTT

V gene: TRBV27
J gene: TRBJ2-3
clone size: NA
D gene: NA
CDR3 protein: CASSLLGGTQYF
CDR3 DNA: TGTGCCAGCAGCCTGCTGGGGGGAACGCAGTATTTT

V gene: TRBV7-9
J gene: TRBJ1-1
clone size: NA
D gene: NA
CDR3 protein: CASKPRVTEAFF
CDR3 DNA: TGTGCCAGCAAGCCCCGGGTTACTGAAGCTTTCTTT

V gene: TRBV5-1
J gene: TRBJ2-7
clone size: NA
D gene: NA
CDR3 protein: CASSPQGPHEQYF
CDR3 DNA: TGCGCCAGCAGCCCACAGGGTCCGCACGAGCAGTACTTC

V gene: TRBV27
J gene: TRBJ2-7
clone size: NA
D gene: TRBD2
CDR3 protein: CASSLSPPLAGGPIDEQYF
CDR3 DNA: TGTGCCAGCAGTTTATCGCCCCCACTAGCGGGGGGGCCCATCGACGAGCAGTACTTC

V gene: TRBV9
J gene: TRBJ2-2
clone size: NA
D gene: TRBD2
CDR3 protein: CASSIRLAGETGELFF
CDR3 DNA: TGTGCCAGCAGCATCCGACTAGCGGGGGAGACCGGGGAGCTGTTTTTT

V gene: TRBV5-1
J gene: TRBJ2-7
clone size: few
D gene: NA
CDR3 protein: CASSLVGSSYEQYF
CDR3 DNA: TGCGCCAGCAGCTTGGTGGGCAGCTCCTACGAGCAGTACTTC

V gene: TRBV27
J gene: TRBJ2-7
clone size: NA
D gene: TRBD1
CDR3 protein: CASSLRRPGQGSYEQYF
CDR3 DNA: TGTGCCAGCAGTCTACGCCGTCCGGGACAGGGGTCCTACGAGCAGTACTTC

V gene: TRBV5-4
J gene: TRBJ1-2
clone size: once
D gene: TRBD1
CDR3 protein: CASSLEGTGSGYGYTF
CDR3 DNA: TGTGCCAGCAGCTTGGAAGGGACAGGGTCGGGCTATGGCTACACCTTC

V gene: TRBV7-4
J gene: TRBJ2-1
clone size: NA
D gene: NA
CDR3 protein: CASSLKKDSAYNEQFF
CDR3 DNA: TGTGCCAGCAGCTTAAAAAAGGACAGCGCATACAATGAGCAGTTCTTC

V gene: TRBV7-4
J gene: TRBJ1-2
clone size: few
D gene: NA
CDR3 protein: CASSLAATADSNYGYTF
CDR3 DNA: TGTGCCAGCAGCTTAGCTGCGACAGCCGATTCTAACTATGGCTACACCTTC

V gene: TRBV5-1
J gene: TRBJ1-1
clone size: NA
D gene: TRBD1
CDR3 protein: CASSIDRDRGTEAFF
CDR3 DNA: TGCGCCAGCAGCATCGACCGGGACAGGGGCACTGAAGCTTTCTTT

V gene: TRBV9
J gene: TRBJ1-1
clone size: NA
D gene: TRBD1
CDR3 protein: CASSGKPHLVLGLPQGGTEAFF
CDR3 DNA: TGTGCCAGCAGCGGGAAACCACACCTCGTACTTGGCCTCCCCCAGGGGGGCACTGAAGCTTTCTTT

V gene: TRBV2
J gene: TRBJ2-7
clone size: NA
D gene: NA
CDR3 protein: CASPLGDEQYF
CDR3 DNA: TGTGCCAGCCCGCTCGGGGACGAGCAGTACTTC

V gene: TRBV7-9
J gene: TRBJ1-2
clone size: NA
D gene: TRBD1
CDR3 protein: CASSLRDRAYYGYTF
CDR3 DNA: TGTGCCAGCAGCCTTAGGGACAGGGCCTACTATGGCTACACCTTC

V gene: TRBV5-1
J gene: TRBJ2-7
clone size: NA
D gene: TRBD1
CDR3 protein: CASRGTQGSYEQYF
CDR3 DNA: TGCGCCAGCAGGGGAACACAGGGGTCCTACGAGCAGTACTTC

V gene: TRBV27
J gene: TRBJ2-7
clone size: NA
D gene: NA
CDR3 protein: CASSPEVGGGGYEQYF
CDR3 DNA: TGTGCCAGCAGCCCCGAGGTGGGGGGAGGGGGCTACGAGCAGTACTTC

V gene: TRBV29-1
J gene: TRBJ2-5
clone size: NA
D gene: NA
CDR3 protein: CSVERTAQETQYF
CDR3 DNA: TGCAGCGTTGAAAGGACAGCACAAGAGACCCAGTACTTC

V gene: TRBV11-2
J gene: TRBJ1-1
clone size: NA
D gene: NA
CDR3 protein: CASSARGMGEAFF
CDR3 DNA: TGTGCCAGCAGCGCTAGGGGTATGGGTGAAGCTTTCTTT

V gene: TRBV5-5
J gene: TRBJ1-3
clone size: NA
D gene: TRBD1
CDR3 protein: CASSRDYHRGPMGNTIYF
CDR3 DNA: TGTGCCAGCAGTCGGGATTATCACAGGGGTCCTATGGGGAACACCATATATTTT

V gene: TRBV7-2
J gene: TRBJ2-7
clone size: NA
D gene: NA
CDR3 protein: CASSLDSAGIAREQYF
CDR3 DNA: TGTGCCAGCAGCTTAGATTCCGCGGGGATAGCGAGAGAGCAGTACTTC

V gene: TRBV27
J gene: TRBJ2-2
clone size: NA
D gene: TRBD1
CDR3 protein: CASSPTGTANTGELFF
CDR3 DNA: TGTGCCAGCAGCCCAACCGGGACAGCGAACACCGGGGAGCTGTTTTTT

V gene: TRBV10-2
J gene: TRBJ1-5
clone size: NA
D gene: NA
CDR3 protein: CASSDRWQGEPSNQPQHF
CDR3 DNA: TGCGCCAGCAGTGACCGGTGGCAGGGCGAGCCTAGCAATCAGCCCCAGCATTTT

V gene: TRBV6-6
J gene: TRBJ1-4
clone size: NA
D gene: NA
CDR3 protein: CASSCGPGLFF
CDR3 DNA: TGTGCCAGCAGTTGTGGTCCAGGTTTGTTTTTT

V gene: TRBV6-6
J gene: TRBJ1-5
clone size: NA
D gene: NA
CDR3 protein: CASSTPGHQNQPQHF
CDR3 DNA: TGTGCCAGCAGTACCCCGGGACACCAAAATCAGCCCCAGCATTTT

V gene: TRBV6-5
J gene: TRBJ2-4
clone size: NA
D gene: NA
CDR3 protein: CASSYSSQNIQYF
CDR3 DNA: TGTGCCAGCAGTTACTCGAGCCAAAACATTCAGTACTTC

V gene: TRBV4-3
J gene: TRBJ1-5
clone size: once
D gene: NA
CDR3 protein: CASSQDRAGLDQPQHF
CDR3 DNA: TGCGCCAGCAGCCAAGATCGGGCAGGGTTGGATCAGCCCCAGCATTTT

V gene: TRBV29-1
J gene: TRBJ2-1
clone size: once
D gene: NA
CDR3 protein: CSVALIFFQGNEQFF
CDR3 DNA: TGCAGCGTTGCCCTTATCTTTTTCCAGGGCAATGAGCAGTTCTTC

V gene: TRBV15
J gene: TRBJ2-1
clone size: NA
D gene: NA
CDR3 protein: CATSRKRFVDNEQFF
CDR3 DNA: TGTGCCACCAGCAGAAAGCGTTTTGTGGACAATGAGCAGTTCTTC

V gene: TRBV30
J gene: TRBJ2-7
clone size: NA
D gene: TRBD2
CDR3 protein: CAWSRSVGLAGIYEQYF
CDR3 DNA: TGTGCCTGGAGTAGGTCGGTCGGGCTAGCGGGGATCTACGAGCAGTACTTC

V gene: TRBV5-1
J gene: TRBJ2-5
clone size: NA
D gene: TRBD1
CDR3 protein: CASTRHRGRPETQYF
CDR3 DNA: TGCGCCAGCACTCGGCACAGGGGTCGTCCAGAGACCCAGTACTTC